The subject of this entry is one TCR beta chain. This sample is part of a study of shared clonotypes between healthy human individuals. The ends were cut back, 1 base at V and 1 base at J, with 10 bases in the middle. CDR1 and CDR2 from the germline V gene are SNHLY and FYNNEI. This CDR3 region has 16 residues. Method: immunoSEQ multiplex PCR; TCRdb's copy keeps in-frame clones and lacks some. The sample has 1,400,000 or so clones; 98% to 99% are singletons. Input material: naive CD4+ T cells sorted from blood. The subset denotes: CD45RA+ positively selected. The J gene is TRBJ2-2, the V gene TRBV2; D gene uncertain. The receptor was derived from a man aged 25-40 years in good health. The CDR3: CASSEGAVGNTGELFF. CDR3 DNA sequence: TGTGCCAGCAGTGAAGGGGCGGTGGGGAACACCGGGGAGCTGTTTTTT.